This T cell receptor (beta chain) was observed in a study of neurological immune-mediated disorders. The CDR3 extends over 13 amino acids. Germline assignment: CDR1 SGHAT and CDR2 FQNNGV. Trimming removed 3 bases from V and 4 bases from J; junction bases left unmatched: 2. cDNA synthesis was performed by 5'RACE with 10-nucleotide random UMIs. The output of every sequencing run, over 190 million TCR-beta sequences, came from 15-18 subjects. TCRdb reprocessed the 5' RACE reads via MiXCR and lists one record per CDR3 protein. The data hold more than 45,000 distinct CDR3 sequences, with about 9.4% observed a single time. In this sample, this clonotype turned up many times.

J is TRBJ1-2 and V is TRBV11-2; 7 bases fit TRBD1. Sequenced material: PBMCs. The receptor's source is a woman between 40 and 50 years old with HTLV-1-associated myelopathy (HAM/TSP). CDR3 bases: TGTGCCAGCAGCTTTGGGACAGTCTATGGCTACACCTTC. This translates into CASSFGTVYGYTF.